The 14 T cell receptor beta chains presented below share a single source sample, sequenced in a study of CD8+ T cells in alopecia areata. After isolation, RNA underwent reverse transcription to generate cDNA as the sequencing template. Some clones are missing from TCRdb's copy, which holds only in-frame ones; the method was immunoSEQ multiplex PCR. The profile shows roughly 120,000 clones, approximately 51% of them singletons. Treatment of the sample: oral pan-JAK inhibitor, 5-10 mg twice daily. The input for sequencing was CD4+ T cells sorted from blood, taken at week 24, from a patient treated with tofacitinib. The source of these receptors is a human donor with alopecia areata.

There are a few counts of this clone. CDR3 in DNA: TGCAGCGTTGAAGGGACAGGGGTAGACTATGGCTACACCTTC. Amino acids: CSVEGTGVDYGYTF. V usage is TRBV29-1 and J usage is TRBJ1-2; the match to TRBD1 covers 9 bases. Looked up from germline, CDR1 is SQVTM and CDR2 is ANQGSEA. Losses at the gene ends were 1 base for V and 3 bases for J; bases not matched to a gene: 3. This CDR3 is built from 14 residues. The full variable domain, with the rest looked up from reference TRBV29-1 and TRBJ1-2, is SAVISQKPSRDICQRGTSLTIQCQVDSQVTMMFWYRQQPGQSLTLIATANQGSEATYESGFVIDKFPISRPNLTFSTLTVSNMSPEDSSIYLCSVEGTGVDYGYTFGSGTRLTVV.

The V and J genes are TRBV18 and TRBJ1-4; 9 bases are a match to TRBD1. The V gene end was trimmed by 3 bases and the J gene end by 2 bases; junction bases not matched to a gene: 10. CDR3 size: 18 residues. Per germline, CDR1 KGHSH and CDR2 LQKENI. This chain's CDR3 is CASSPRGQGSATNEKLFF. The DNA of the CDR3 is TGTGCCAGCTCACCGCGGGGACAGGGCTCCGCGACTAATGAAAAACTGTTTTTT. Full variable domain (missing parts from reference TRBV18 and TRBJ1-4): NAGVMQNPRHLVRRRGQEARLRCSPMKGHSHVYWYRQLPEEGLKFMVYLQKENIIDESGMPKERFSAEFPKEGPSILRIQQVVRGDSAAYFCASSPRGQGSATNEKLFFGSGTQLSVL.

The chain employs TRBV15 and TRBJ1-5; the D is unclear. V was trimmed by 3 bases and J by 7 bases, leaving 16 bases between them. This CDR3 contains 15 residues. Germline V lookup: CDR1 LNHNV, CDR2 YYDKDF (reference sequence). CDR3 in DNA: TGTGCCACCAGCAGTTCGTCAGCCTCCAGGCAGCCCCAGCATTTT. Its protein is CATSSSSASRQPQHF.

This chain joins TRBV4-2 and TRBJ2-5, with 8 bases identical to TRBD1. CDR1 and CDR2 from the germline V gene are LGHNA and YNFKEQ. There are 15 residues in the CDR3. The V and J ends lost 4 bases and 4 bases, in that order; junction bases with no gene match: 8. The CDR3 protein is CASSRDGQGRETQYF. In DNA, the CDR3 is TGTGCCAGCAGCCGAGACGGACAGGGAAGAGAGACCCAGTACTTC.

The V call is TRBV5-6, the J call TRBJ2-2, with D hard to call. Germline CDR1 is SGHDT and CDR2 is YYEEEE. V lost 3 bases and J 8 bases, leaving 14 bases between the germline ends. The CDR3 loop spans 14 amino acids. The CDR3: CASSSTGGVGELFF. CDR3 nucleotide sequence: TGTGCCAGCAGCTCTACCGGCGGAGTTGGGGAGCTGTTTTTT.

The chain joins TRBV5-1 to TRBJ1-2; 7 nucleotides agree with TRBD1. V lost 4 bases, J lost 6 bases, and 3 bases stayed unmatched. Germline CDR1 SGHRS, CDR2 YFSETQ. This CDR3 has 12 residues. CDR3: CASSHGQDGYTF. The CDR3 DNA reads TGCGCCAGCAGCCACGGACAGGATGGCTACACCTTC.

The rearrangement links TRBV7-9 to TRBJ2-7, with D maybe TRBD1 (5 bases). Germline V gene lookup returns CDR1 SEHNR and CDR2 FQNEAQ (reference sequence). The CDR3 spans 15 residues. Trimming removed 5 bases from V and 2 bases from J, with 16 bases in between. CDR3 DNA: TGTGCCAGCAGCCCAGGACGGTGGGGCCCCTACGAGCAGTACTTC. Amino acids: CASSPGRWGPYEQYF.

The rearrangement links TRBV29-1 to TRBJ1-6; 8 bases agree with TRBD1. The CDR3 spans 13 residues. J was trimmed by 7 bases and V by 6 bases; bases with no gene match: 5. Germline values: CDR1 SQVTM, CDR2 ANQGSEA. The CDR3 region has the DNA TGCAGCGTGAAGGGACAGGAAAATTCACCCCTCCACTTT. As protein: CSVKGQENSPLHF.

J is TRBJ2-2 and V is TRBV6-5, with D hard to call. The V end was cut by 0 bases, the J end by 7 bases, with 9 bases between. The CDR3 is made up of 14 amino acids. Germline CDR1 reads MNHEY; CDR2 reads SVGAGI. In DNA, the CDR3 is TGTGCCAGCAGTTACTCCGGACGCGGCGGGGAGCTGTTTTTT. As protein: CASSYSGRGGELFF.

V gene TRBV4-3 combines with J gene TRBJ2-1, with D tentatively TRBD2 (5 bases). The V end was cut by 1 base, the J end by 7 bases, with 17 bases between. CDR3 length equals 16 residues. CDR1 and CDR2 (germline): LGHNA, YSLEER. The CDR3 coding sequence is TGCGCCAGCAGCCAAGGGACCGGGAAACTGACGAATGAGCAGTTCTTC. Amino acid sequence: CASSQGTGKLTNEQFF.

This chain uses TRBV5-1 with TRBJ2-3; D is perhaps TRBD1 (7 bases). V gave up 6 bases and J gave up 3 bases, with 11 bases separating them. The V gene's germline CDR1 is SGHRS and CDR2 YFSETQ. The CDR3 is made up of 13 amino acids. The CDR3 here is CASKEGATDTQYF. In DNA, the CDR3 is TGCGCCAGCAAGGAGGGGGCGACAGATACGCAGTATTTT.

J is TRBJ1-5 and V is TRBV30; maybe TRBD1 (6 bases). This CDR3 has 15 amino acids. The V and J ends lost 0 bases and 7 bases respectively, with 16 bases between them. CDR1 and CDR2 from the germline V gene are GTSNPN and SVGIG (reference sequence). The CDR3 loop reads CAWSVRWGAGQPQHF. The DNA of the CDR3 is TGTGCCTGGAGTGTACGTTGGGGGGCGGGACAGCCCCAGCATTTT.

This chain connects TRBV30 to TRBJ2-7; D not resolved. The CDR3 loop spans 15 amino acids. Trimming stripped 4 bases from V and 0 bases from J, with 16 bases between. In germline, CDR1 is GTSNPN, CDR2 SVGIG (reference sequence). CDR3 sequence: CAWNRFQSSSYEQYF. In nucleotides, the CDR3 is TGTGCCTGGAACCGTTTCCAGTCGAGCTCCTACGAGCAGTACTTC.

The chain carries TRBV5-1 and TRBJ1-1; 9 positions agree with TRBD1. The CDR3 spans 13 residues. V was clipped by 5 bases and J by 4 bases; unmatched bases: 3. Germline CDR1 is SGHRS and CDR2 is YFSETQ. The CDR3 bases are TGCGCCAGCAGACAGGGGGCTAGCACTGAAGCTTTCTTT. Its protein is CASRQGASTEAFF.